This paragraph covers one T cell receptor (beta chain) sequence. The antigen is not known. Between the trimmed V and J ends, which lost 3 bases and 4 bases, there was a span of 15 bases. The CDR3 runs 15 residues. Germline CDR1 MGHRA, CDR2 YSYEKL. TCRdb reprocessed the RT-PCR reads with MiXCR, giving one entry per CDR3 protein. The sample shows hundreds of thousands of distinct CDR3 sequences, 15% to 19% of them seen only once. These data are taken from a study of response to subunit inactivated influenza vaccine. Whole-study results and caveats: The study's authors posited that every seasonal influenza vaccination enlists few new T cells.

This TCR was recovered from a man aged 50-59 years who received an inactivated influenza vaccine. The chain is built from TRBV4-1 and TRBJ2-5; D is uncertain. Sequencing was performed on PBMCs from blood, taken approximately 12 days after vaccination. DNA for the CDR3: TGCGCCAGCAGCCATGGCAGGTCCCCGGGAGAGACCCAGTACTTC. This sequence encodes CASSHGRSPGETQYF.